Listed below are T cell receptor beta chains from one sample, sequenced in a study of glioma-infiltrating T cells. Via MiXCR, TCRdb re-called the multiplex PCR reads, giving one row per CDR3 protein. The sample includes fewer than 500,000 distinct CDR3 sequences, roughly two fifths of them seen just once. Sequenced material: glioma tissue, nonneoplastic brain tissue, or PBMCs (not recorded which). These receptors all stem from a human donor with low-grade glioma or glioblastoma, undergoing nonglioma brain surgery, or in good health (not recorded which). The CDR3 runs from the conserved cysteine through the conserved F or W. D genes are given only for firm matches. Not every row has a clone size; where given, it reads once, few, many or a size class.

D	size	J	V	DNA	CDR3
-	-	TRBJ1-3	TRBV20-1	TGCAGTGCTGTACAAAACTCTGGAGACACCATATATTTT	CSAVQNSGDTIYF
TRBD2	medium-sized	TRBJ2-1	TRBV6-2/TRBV6-3	TGTGCCAGCAGTTTAGCGGGTGACAGCTCCTACAATGAGCAGTTCTTC	CASSLAGDSSYNEQFF
TRBD2	-	TRBJ2-2	TRBV6-6	TGTGCCAGCAGTTCTAGCGGGAGGGCCAACACCGGGGAGCTGTCTTTT	CASSSSGRANTGELSF
-	few	TRBJ2-7	TRBV20-1	TGCAGTGCGTGGGAGACCTACGAGCAGTACTTC	CSAWETYEQYF
TRBD2	once	TRBJ2-1	TRBV7-2	TGTGCCAGCAGCTCCACTAGCGGGATTCGGTATGAGCAGTTCTTC	CASSSTSGIRYEQFF
TRBD1	-	TRBJ1-2	TRBV3-1	TGTGCCAGCAGCCTACAGGGGGCGTCGGGCGGCTACACCTTC	CASSLQGASGGYTF
-	few	TRBJ1-1	TRBV18	TGTGCCAGCTCACTATCCGTGGGGGGCGGCACTGAAGCTTTCTTT	CASSLSVGGGTEAFF
-	-	TRBJ1-5	TRBV4-1	TGCGCCAGCAGCCAAGATTCGGGGGGCAGTCAGCCCCAGCATTTT	CASSQDSGGSQPQHF
-	many	TRBJ2-1	TRBV27	TGTGCCAGCAGTTTATCTAGGGACAATGAGCAGTTCTTC	CASSLSRDNEQFF
TRBD1	few	TRBJ1-4	TRBV6-1	TGTGCCAGCATAAGGACAGGCCGTTACGCAACTAATGAAAAACTGTTTTTT	CASIRTGRYATNEKLFF
-	-	TRBJ2-7	TRBV6-2/TRBV6-3	TGTGCCAGCAGCCTGCGCAGGGGAGCCGAGCAGTACTTC	CASSLRRGAEQYF
-	few	TRBJ2-3	TRBV4-1	TGCGCCAGCAGCCAAGAGTGGCAGGGTGGAGATACGCAGTATTTT	CASSQEWQGGDTQYF
-	-	TRBJ1-1	TRBV19	TGTGCCAGTGGGTCCTGGGGTAACACTGAAGCTTTCTTT	CASGSWGNTEAFF
-	-	TRBJ2-2	TRBV5-1	TGCGCCAGCAGCCTCCGGGACGTCCCCGGGGAGCTGTTTTTT	CASSLRDVPGELFF
-	-	TRBJ1-2	TRBV24-1	TGTGCCACCAGTGTTGGATCAGAAATAAAGGGGAACTATGGCTACACCTTC	CATSVGSEIKGNYGYTF
-	many	TRBJ1-5	TRBV28	TGTGCCAGCAGTTTATTAGGGGGGGGGGCTCAGCCCCAGCATTTT	CASSLLGGGAQPQHF
TRBD2	-	TRBJ2-3	TRBV4-3	TGCGCCAGCAGCCAAGATGCCGCGGGAGGCGATCCTAGCACAGATACGCAGTATTTT	CASSQDAAGGDPSTDTQYF
-	many	TRBJ2-7	TRBV20-1	TGCAGTGCTAGGGATCTTCTCGTTTCGGAGCAGTACTTC	CSARDLLVSEQYF
TRBD2	-	TRBJ2-1	TRBV7-2	TGTGCCGGCAGCTTAGGCCGAGCGGGGCCCTACAATGAGCAGTTCTTC	CAGSLGRAGPYNEQFF
TRBD1	many	TRBJ1-1	TRBV27	TGTGCCAGCAGTTCCACAGGGGCCACTGAAGCTTTCTTT	CASSSTGATEAFF
-	-	TRBJ2-2	TRBV6-2/TRBV6-3	TGTGCCAGCAGTCCACAGGGTCACGCCGGGGAGCTGTTTTTT	CASSPQGHAGELFF
-	-	TRBJ2-3	TRBV4-2	TGTGCCAGCAGCCAAGGCCCAGATACGCAGTATTTT	CASSQGPDTQYF
TRBD1	few	TRBJ2-3	TRBV20-1	TGCAGTGCTTCGACAGGGCCCCACACAGATACGCAGTATTTT	CSASTGPHTDTQYF
-	-	TRBJ2-1	TRBV7-3	TGTGCCAGCAGCTTAACGCTAGTAAGAGGGCCATGCGATGAGCAGTTCTTC	CASSLTLVRGPCDEQFF
-	-	TRBJ2-5	TRBV24-1	TGTGCCACCACCATGAAACCTAGCAAGTACCAAGAGACCCAGTACTTC	CATTMKPSKYQETQYF
-	few	TRBJ1-1	TRBV27	TGTGCCAGCAGCCATATCGGGTTTTCAGGCAGGACTGAAGCTTTCTTT	CASSHIGFSGRTEAFF
TRBD1	-	TRBJ2-7	TRBV11-2	TGTGCCAGCAGCTTAAGGACAGGGGGCTACGAGCAGTACTTC	CASSLRTGGYEQYF
-	-	TRBJ1-1	TRBV29-1	TGCAGCGCCTTGCCTGGGACCAAAAACACTGAAGCTTTCTTT	CSALPGTKNTEAFF
-	many	TRBJ2-7	TRBV28	TGTGCCAGCAGTTTCTCAGGCCTGAGCTCCTACGAGCAGTACTTC	CASSFSGLSSYEQYF
-	-	TRBJ1-3	TRBV12-3/TRBV12-4	TGTGCCAGCAGTTTAGTGCCTGCTGGCGGAAACACCATATATTTT	CASSLVPAGGNTIYF
TRBD1	few	TRBJ2-7	TRBV4-1	TGCGCCAGCAGCCAACTATTCACCGGACAGGCCTACGAGCAGTACTTC	CASSQLFTGQAYEQYF
-	-	TRBJ2-5	TRBV2	TGTGCCAGCTCCCTTATGACAGGACAAGAGACCAAGTACTTC	CASSLMTGQETKYF
TRBD1	-	TRBJ1-6	TRBV7-2	TGTGCCAGCAGTTCCGGGACAGGGAATTCACCCCTCCACTTT	CASSSGTGNSPLHF
-	many	TRBJ1-2	TRBV7-2	TGTGCCAGCAGCTTAGATCAGGGGTTGAGTGGCTACACCTTC	CASSLDQGLSGYTF
-	few	TRBJ2-1	TRBV4-2	TGTGCCAGCAGCCAAGAATTCACAGCCCTCTACAATGAGCAGTTCTTC	CASSQEFTALYNEQFF
TRBD1	few	TRBJ1-1	TRBV2	TGTGCCAGCAGTGAGATAGGGGGCGACACTGAAGCTTTCTTT	CASSEIGGDTEAFF
-	few	TRBJ1-1	TRBV19	TGTGCCAGTACCCTGACACCCACTGAAGCTTTCTTT	CASTLTPTEAFF
-	-	TRBJ2-7	TRBV20-1	TGCAGTGCTAGCCGGAGGCCCTCCTACGAGCAGTACTTC	CSASRRPSYEQYF
-	-	TRBJ2-7	TRBV28	TGTGCCAGCAGTTTACTCGACTTGAATGGCAGGGGGGTATACGAGCAGTACTTC	CASSLLDLNGRGVYEQYF
TRBD1	many	TRBJ2-1	TRBV11-1	TGTGCCAGCAGCCGGACAGGCAACTACAATGAGCAGTTCTTC	CASSRTGNYNEQFF
TRBD1	-	TRBJ2-2	TRBV7-9	TGTGCCAGCGGGGACAGAGAATACACCGGGGAGCTGTTTTTT	CASGDREYTGELFF
TRBD2	-	TRBJ2-1	TRBV24-1	TGTGCCACCAGTGACCCTGGACTAGCGGGAGAAAGGTACAATGAGCAGTTCTTC	CATSDPGLAGERYNEQFF
TRBD1	-	TRBJ2-1	TRBV27	TGTGCCAGCAGTAAACCCCTGCGAACAGGGGCCTGCAATGAGCAGTTCTTC	CASSKPLRTGACNEQFF
TRBD2	-	TRBJ2-7	TRBV6-1	TGTGCCAGCAGCTCCTCTACGGGGTTCGGGAGGGCCTACGAGCAGTACTTC	CASSSSTGFGRAYEQYF
TRBD1	-	TRBJ1-6	TRBV10-3	TGTGCCATCTCCGGGACAGGGTCTAATTCACCCCTCCACTTT	CAISGTGSNSPLHF
-	-	TRBJ1-5	TRBV3-1	TGTGCCAGCAGCAATCAGGGATATGACAATCAGCCCCAGCATTTT	CASSNQGYDNQPQHF
-	-	TRBJ2-1	TRBV5-4	TGTGCCAGCAGTTTTGTGGATTTTGATGAGCAGTTCTTC	CASSFVDFDEQFF
TRBD2	-	TRBJ2-7	TRBV27	TGTGCCGAAACCAAGAGGGAGGGCTATCAAGCGAATGAGCAGTACTTC	CAETKREGYQANEQYF
TRBD2	many	TRBJ2-1	TRBV7-3	TGTGCCAGCAGCTTAGAACTAGCGGAGTACAATGAGCAGTTCTTC	CASSLELAEYNEQFF
-	many	TRBJ1-5	TRBV20-1	TGCAGTGCTAGAGTCTTCGACGGCAATCAGCCCCAGCATTTT	CSARVFDGNQPQHF
TRBD2	-	TRBJ2-3	TRBV2	TGTGCCAGCAGTGGGACTAGCGGGAGAGAAGATACGCAGTATTTT	CASSGTSGREDTQYF
-	-	TRBJ1-6	TRBV16	TGTGCCAGCAGCAAGGGGAGGAATTCACCCCTCCACTTT	CASSKGRNSPLHF
-	many	TRBJ1-5	TRBV12-3/TRBV12-4	TGTGCCAGCAGTGCAATGGGGGACAATCAGCCCCAGCATTTT	CASSAMGDNQPQHF
-	many	TRBJ2-1	TRBV6-2/TRBV6-3	TGTGCCAGCAGTTCCCAACGGGCCTCCTACAATGAGCAGTTCTTC	CASSSQRASYNEQFF
TRBD1	many	TRBJ2-2	TRBV25-1	TGTGCCAGCATGGACAGGGACAACACCGGGGAGCTGTTTTTT	CASMDRDNTGELFF
-	few	TRBJ2-1	TRBV20-1	TGCAGTGCTAGAGTATGGAGGGAGAGGAGGAATGAGCAGTTCTTC	CSARVWRERRNEQFF
TRBD1	-	TRBJ1-5	TRBV7-9	TGTGCCAGCAGCGAAGATGACCCGGACAGGGGCGATCAGCCCCAGCATTTT	CASSEDDPDRGDQPQHF
-	-	TRBJ1-1	TRBV12-3/TRBV12-4	TGTGCCAGCAGTACACAGGGTTTGGGGAACACTGAAGCTTTCTTT	CASSTQGLGNTEAFF
-	few	TRBJ1-1	TRBV2	TGTGCCAGCAGATTGACAGGCAGGGACACTGAAGCTTTCTTT	CASRLTGRDTEAFF